These 16 T cell receptor beta chains were all obtained from the same sample, sequenced in a study of blood T cell repertoires in COVID-19. The table came from immunoSEQ multiplex PCR; TCRdb's copy has only in-frame clones and leaves some out. The repertoire holds 95,000 to 150,000 clones, with roughly three quarters as singletons. Sequenced sample: peripheral blood. Receptors originate from a human donor in a cohort sampled during active COVID-19.

The V call is TRBV5-6, the J call TRBJ2-7, with D perhaps TRBD2 (6 bases). CDR3 length: 12 residues. Trimming cost V 4 bases and J 7 bases, with 12 bases left between them. Germline-derived CDR1 and CDR2 are SGHDT and YYEEEE. The CDR3 protein is CASSAGNREQYF. The CDR3 bases are TGTGCCAGCAGCGCGGGAAACCGGGAGCAGTACTTC.

The gene calls are TRBV5-1 and TRBJ1-1; tentatively, D is TRBD1 (5 bases). Looked up from germline, CDR1 is SGHRS and CDR2 is YFSETQ. V shed 2 bases and J shed 1 base, with 9 bases lying between them. The CDR3 spans 14 residues. The CDR3 DNA follows: TGCGCCAGCAGCTTTACCGGGGGGAACACTGAAGCTTTCTTT. It encodes CASSFTGGNTEAFF.

The V call is TRBV4-1, the J call TRBJ1-6; no definite D call. The CDR3 contains 18 residues. Germline CDR1 is MGHRA and CDR2 is YSYEKL. Trimming cost V 5 bases and J 0 bases, with 17 bases left between them. CDR3 protein: CASSKPTAGSSYNSPLHF. CDR3 nucleotides: TGCGCCAGCAGCAAACCAACTGCGGGGAGCTCCTATAATTCACCCCTCCACTTT.

CDR3 sequence (DNA): TGTGCCAGCAGCGGGTTAACAGGGGGGGCGCGCTACGAGCAGTACTTC. Translating it yields CASSGLTGGARYEQYF. The J gene is TRBJ2-7, the V gene TRBV5-5, with D maybe TRBD1 (8 bases). The CDR3 sequence is 16 residues long. CDR1 is SGHKS and CDR2 is YYEKEE in the germline V gene (reference sequence). V lost 4 bases and J lost 3, with 20 bases in between. Together with reference TRBV5-5 and TRBJ2-7, the CDR3 gives the full variable domain: DAGVTQSPTHLIKTRGQQVTLRCSPISGHKSVSWYQQVLGQGPQFIFQYYEKEERGRGNFPDRFSARQFPNYSSELNVNALLLGDSALYLCASSGLTGGARYEQYFGPGTRLTVT.

The chain couples TRBV29-1 to TRBJ2-7; TRBD1 is a possible D gene (6 bases). The CDR3 length is 16 residues. Trimming shortened V by 1 base and J by 0 bases, and 16 bases separated the two germline ends. CDR1 is SQVTM, CDR2 ANQGSEA, per germline. Here the CDR3 reads CSVEVELQGYSYEQYF. The CDR3 DNA sequence: TGCAGCGTTGAAGTAGAACTACAGGGCTACTCCTACGAGCAGTACTTC.

J is TRBJ1-3 and V is TRBV4-1, with TRBD1 matching over 7 bases. The CDR3 spans 14 residues. V dropped 1 base and J dropped 12; count of bases not matched to a gene: 9. From germline, CDR1 is MGHRA and CDR2 YSYEKL. The CDR3 region has the DNA TGCGCCAGCAGCCAAGGGCGGGACAGTACTTTCATATATTTT. This encodes CASSQGRDSTFIYF.

This clone is a singleton in its sample. The rearrangement links TRBV18 to TRBJ2-7; D perhaps matches TRBD1 (5 bases). With 5 bases removed from V and 7 bases from J, the gap between germline ends came to 15 bases. The CDR3 spans 13 residues. Germline V gives CDR1 KGHSH, CDR2 LQKENI. The CDR3 nucleotides read TGTGCCAGCTCAAAGGAGACAGCCCGGGAGCAGTACTTC. Translation gives CASSKETAREQYF.

This clone occurred a few times. The chain recombines TRBV3-1 (or the pseudogene TRBV3-2) with TRBJ2-5; D remains unclear. The CDR3 is made up of 13 amino acids. In germline, CDR1 is LGHDT, CDR2 YNNKEL (reference sequence). V was trimmed by 0 bases and J by 9 bases, leaving 11 bases between them. The CDR3 nucleotides read TGTGCCAGCAGCCAAGACCCCTCCCTCCCCCAGTACTTC. It specifies CASSQDPSLPQYF.

V is TRBV6-1 and J is TRBJ1-6, with D maybe TRBD1 (5 bases). This CDR3 region has 14 residues. The germline gives CDR1 MNHNS, CDR2 SASEGT. V lost 2 bases and J lost 6, with 8 bases in between. CDR3: CASSEYDSNSPLHF. CDR3 in DNA: TGTGCCAGCAGTGAATATGACAGTAATTCACCCCTCCACTTT.

Worth noting for this clone: This sample also contains other DNA sequences that code for the same CDR3. The V and J genes are TRBV27 and TRBJ2-7; perhaps TRBD2 as D (6 bases). This CDR3 region has 14 residues. The V and J ends lost 3 bases and 3 bases respectively, with 12 bases between them. Germline-derived CDR1 and CDR2 are MNHEY and SMNVEV (reference sequence). In DNA, the CDR3 is TGTGCCAGCAGTTTCGGGACGGGAGACTACGAGCAGTACTTC. Translating it yields CASSFGTGDYEQYF.

The chain recombines TRBV28 with TRBJ1-2; D is ambiguous. V was trimmed by 8 bases and J by 5 bases, leaving 18 bases between them. This CDR3 comprises 14 residues. Germline CDR1 MDHEN, CDR2 SYDVKM. For the CDR3, the DNA is TGTGCCAGCCTAGAGATAGGACTGCTTTATGGCTACACCTTC. This encodes CASLEIGLLYGYTF.

There are a few counts of this clone. V usage is TRBV4-2 and J usage is TRBJ1-2; weak D call: TRBD1 (5 bases). V was clipped by 5 bases and J by 2 bases, with 6 bases between them. The CDR3 has 12 amino acids. Germline-derived CDR1 and CDR2 are LGHNA and YNFKEQ. The CDR3 protein is CASSGANYGYTF. The CDR3 DNA is TGTGCCAGCAGCGGGGCGAACTATGGCTACACCTTC.

V and J are TRBV30 and TRBJ2-7, with TRBD1 identical over 8 bases. The ends lost 0 bases at V and 3 bases at J; junction bases unmatched: 7. The CDR3 sequence is 15 residues long. Germline CDR1 GTSNPN, CDR2 SVGIG (reference sequence). This CDR3 reads CAWSVVFGQGYEQYF. CDR3 nucleotide sequence: TGTGCCTGGAGTGTCGTTTTCGGACAGGGCTACGAGCAGTACTTC.

The table lists this clone with a few counts. V gene TRBV5-5 combines with J gene TRBJ1-4; TRBD1 is a possible D gene (5 bases). There are 14 residues in the CDR3. The ends were cut back, 4 bases at V and 5 bases at J, with 12 bases in the middle. Germline values: CDR1 SGHKS, CDR2 YYEKEE (reference sequence). DNA of the CDR3: TGTGCCAGCAGCCCTGACAGCTCGAATGAAAAACTGTTTTTT. Its protein product is CASSPDSSNEKLFF.

This chain uses TRBV5-1 with TRBJ2-7; TRBD2 is a possible D gene (5 bases). The germline CDR1 and CDR2 sequences are SGHRS and YFSETQ. Trimming took 0 bases from V and 0 from J, leaving 7 bases between them. The CDR3 has 14 residues. CDR3 loop: CASSLGGNSYEQYF. The DNA for the CDR3 is TGCGCCAGCAGCTTGGGAGGGAACTCCTACGAGCAGTACTTC.

The chain is built from TRBV28 and TRBJ1-2; TRBD1 is a possible D gene (5 bases). CDR1 MDHEN and CDR2 SYDVKM come from the germline V gene. CDR3 size: 17 residues. The V gene lost 4 bases and the J gene lost 3 bases, with 21 bases spanning the gap. This CDR3 reads CASSSIAPPDRYYGYTF. In DNA form, the CDR3 reads TGTGCCAGCAGTTCCATTGCGCCCCCCGACAGATACTATGGCTACACCTTC.